The clone carrying this T cell receptor beta chain was found a few times. Its antigen is not identified. This sample was taken from a study of spatial heterogeneity in lung cancer. Points from the study as a whole: How many expanded intratumoral alpha and beta TCRs were present tracked the tumor mutation count, which was a count of nonsynonymous mutations.

The germline V gene encodes CDR1 DFQATT and CDR2 SNEGSKA (reference sequence). This CDR3 region has 11 residues. The V gene lost 5 bases and the J gene lost 5 bases, with 9 bases spanning the gap. Time point described: sample taken at primary tumor resection. Frozen PBMC, nontumor lung or tumor provided whole RNA, which was sequenced unsorted. Using its own MiXCR run on the 5' RACE reads, TCRdb lists one record per CDR3 protein. The sample yields around 6,200 distinct CDR3 sequences, roughly 13% seen once. The sample consisted of lung tumor tissue, taken at surgery. The receptor was isolated from a male donor with early-stage non-small cell lung cancer. This chain uses TRBV20-1 with TRBJ1-1; D is undetermined. The CDR3 nucleotides read TGCAGTGCTCCAGTGAGGACTGAAGCTTTCTTT. Its translation: CSAPVRTEAFF.